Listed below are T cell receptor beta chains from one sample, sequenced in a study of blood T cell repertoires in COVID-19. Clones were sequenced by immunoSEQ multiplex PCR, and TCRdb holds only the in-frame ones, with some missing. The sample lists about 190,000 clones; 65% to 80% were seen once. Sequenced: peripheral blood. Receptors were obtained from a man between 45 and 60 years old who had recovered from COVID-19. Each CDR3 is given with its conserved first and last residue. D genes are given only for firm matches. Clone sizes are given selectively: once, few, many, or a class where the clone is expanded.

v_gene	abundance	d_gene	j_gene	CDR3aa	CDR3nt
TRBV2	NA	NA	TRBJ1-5	CASSESRLSNQPQHF	TGTGCCAGCAGTGAATCCCGACTAAGCAATCAGCCCCAGCATTTT
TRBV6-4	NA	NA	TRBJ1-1	CASSAEFGTMNTEAFF	TGTGCCAGCAGTGCGGAATTTGGAACTATGAACACTGAAGCTTTCTTT
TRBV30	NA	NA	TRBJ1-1	CAWSVHRPGAIEAFF	TGTGCCTGGAGTGTCCATCGACCAGGGGCCATTGAAGCTTTCTTT
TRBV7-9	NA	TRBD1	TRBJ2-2	CASSPTGATLTDTGELFF	TGTGCCAGCAGCCCGACAGGGGCGACATTGACGGACACCGGGGAGCTGTTTTTT
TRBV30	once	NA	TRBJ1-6	CAWSVAGLYSPLHF	TGTGCCTGGAGTGTGGCAGGACTCTATTCACCCCTCCACTTT
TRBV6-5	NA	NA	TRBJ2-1	CASSYSGQGYNEQFF	TGTGCCAGCAGTTACTCGGGCCAGGGGTACAATGAGCAGTTCTTC
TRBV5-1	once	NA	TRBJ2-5	CASSFGTGKETQYF	TGCGCCAGCAGCTTCGGGACTGGCAAAGAGACCCAGTACTTC
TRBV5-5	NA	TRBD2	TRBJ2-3	CASSLLAGGLDTQYF	TGTGCCAGCAGCTTGTTAGCGGGAGGGTTGGATACGCAGTATTTT
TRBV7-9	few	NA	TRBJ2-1	CASSAIGTIPEQFF	TGTGCCAGCAGCGCGATAGGGACAATCCCTGAGCAGTTCTTC
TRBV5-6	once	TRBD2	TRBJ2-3	CASSIPGGVTDTQYF	TGTGCCAGCAGCATCCCGGGAGGGGTGACAGATACGCAGTATTTT
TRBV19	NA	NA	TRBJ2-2	CASRIPGGSTGELFF	TGTGCCAGTAGGATCCCAGGGGGGAGCACCGGGGAGCTGTTTTTT
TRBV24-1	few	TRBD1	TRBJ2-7	CATSGTGDEQYF	TGTGCCACCAGCGGGACAGGCGACGAGCAGTACTTC
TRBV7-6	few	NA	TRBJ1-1	CASSLSQGPMNTEAFF	TGTGCCAGCAGCTTATCACAGGGACCTATGAACACTGAAGCTTTCTTT
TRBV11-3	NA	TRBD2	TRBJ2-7	CASSLASGTSGYEQYF	TGTGCCAGCAGCTTAGCCTCCGGGACTAGCGGCTACGAGCAGTACTTC
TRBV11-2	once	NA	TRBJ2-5	CASSWNGVGTQYF	TGTGCCAGCAGCTGGAACGGGGTCGGGACCCAGTACTTC
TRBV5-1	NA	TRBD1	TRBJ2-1	CASSFTGTGHNEQFF	TGCGCCAGCAGCTTCACCGGGACAGGCCACAATGAGCAGTTCTTC
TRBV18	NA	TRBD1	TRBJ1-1	CASSKEQGAGTEAFF	TGTGCCAGCTCAAAAGAACAGGGGGCTGGGACTGAAGCTTTCTTT
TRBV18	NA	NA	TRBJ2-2	CASSQQGSDTGELFF	TGTGCCAGCTCACAACAGGGATCTGACACCGGGGAGCTGTTTTTT
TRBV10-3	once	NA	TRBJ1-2	CAISEASRSPNYGYTF	TGTGCCATCAGTGAGGCCAGCAGGTCCCCTAACTATGGCTACACCTTC
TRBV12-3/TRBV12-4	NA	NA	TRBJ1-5	CASSEVSGQPQHF	TGTGCCAGCAGTGAGGTGAGCGGGCAGCCCCAGCATTTT
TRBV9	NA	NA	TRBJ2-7	CASSAIDGHEQYF	TGTGCCAGCAGCGCCATCGATGGCCACGAGCAGTACTTC
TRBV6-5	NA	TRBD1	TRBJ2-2	CASSYLGGQVSGELFF	TGTGCCAGCAGTTACTTAGGGGGACAGGTCTCCGGGGAGCTGTTTTTT
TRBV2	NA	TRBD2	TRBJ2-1	CASRGTSGGYNEQFF	TGTGCCAGCAGAGGGACTAGCGGGGGGTACAATGAGCAGTTCTTC
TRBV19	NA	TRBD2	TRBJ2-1	CASSASTSGSVGEQFF	TGTGCCAGTAGTGCCTCGACTAGCGGGAGCGTTGGTGAGCAGTTCTTC
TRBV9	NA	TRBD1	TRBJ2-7	CASSVEGRGSYEQYF	TGTGCCAGCAGCGTAGAGGGCAGGGGGTCCTACGAGCAGTACTTC
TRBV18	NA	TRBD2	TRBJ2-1	CASSPPASGNNEQFF	TGTGCCAGCTCACCACCGGCTAGCGGAAACAATGAGCAGTTCTTC
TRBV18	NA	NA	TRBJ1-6	CASSPSGEAPLHF	TGTGCCAGCTCACCAAGTGGGGAGGCGCCCCTCCACTTT
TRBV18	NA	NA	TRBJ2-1	CASSPANEQFF	TGTGCCAGCTCACCGGCAAATGAGCAGTTCTTC
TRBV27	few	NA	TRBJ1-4	CASKKQGGNEKLFF	TGTGCCAGCAAGAAACAGGGTGGCAATGAAAAACTGTTTTTT
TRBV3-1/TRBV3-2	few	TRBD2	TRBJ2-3	CASSPRSGLAGVRDTQYF	TGTGCCAGCAGCCCCCGCTCGGGACTAGCGGGAGTCAGGGATACGCAGTATTTT
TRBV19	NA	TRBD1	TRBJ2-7	CASRPGQGSGEQYF	TGTGCCAGTAGACCGGGACAGGGCTCCGGCGAGCAGTACTTC
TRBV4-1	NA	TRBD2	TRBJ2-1	CASSQGQETSVYNEQFF	TGCGCCAGCAGCCAAGGTCAGGAGACTAGCGTTTACAATGAGCAGTTCTTC
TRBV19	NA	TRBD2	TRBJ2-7	CASTMSGLAGANEQYF	TGTGCCAGTACCATGAGCGGGCTAGCGGGAGCCAACGAGCAGTACTTC
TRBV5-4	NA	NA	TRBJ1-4	CASSARALGEKLFF	TGTGCCAGCAGCGCGAGGGCACTAGGAGAAAAACTGTTTTTT
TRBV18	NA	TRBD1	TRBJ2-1	CASSRSGGYNEQFF	TGTGCCAGCTCACGGTCAGGGGGCTACAATGAGCAGTTCTTC
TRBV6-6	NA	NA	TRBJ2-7	CASSGRGYEQYF	TGTGCCAGCAGTGGCCGCGGGTACGAGCAGTACTTC
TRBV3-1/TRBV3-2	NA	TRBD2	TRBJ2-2	CASSKRLARNTGELFF	TGTGCCAGCAGCAAACGACTAGCGCGTAACACCGGGGAGCTGTTTTTT